These 19 T cell receptor beta chains share one sample of origin, sequenced in a study of CD8 T cells in Susac syndrome. Reverse transcription used about 0.45 to 1 ug RNA and random hexamers. MiXCR was run by TCRdb on the immunoSEQ multiplex PCR reads, yielding one entry per CDR3 protein. The sample lists some 170,000 distinct CDR3 sequences; roughly 93% were seen once. Input material: CD4+ T cells from PBMCs. The source is a human donor in good health.

The J gene is TRBJ2-7, the V gene TRBV4-1; D gene uncertain. Germline CDR1 MGHRA, CDR2 YSYEKL. V shed 5 bases and J shed 1 base, with 18 bases lying between them. The CDR3 runs 16 residues. CDR3 residues: CASSDRTPTGSYEQYF. Written as DNA, the CDR3 is TGCGCCAGCAGCGACCGAACACCGACGGGTTCCTACGAGCAGTACTTC.

The chain carries TRBV6-2 or TRBV6-3 and TRBJ1-5; the D gene is possibly TRBD1 (6 bases). Germline V lookup: CDR1 MNHEY, CDR2 SVGEGT. The length of the CDR3 is 13 residues. V lost 7 bases and J lost 7, with 14 bases in between. Written as DNA, the CDR3 is TGTGCCAGCACCGGGGGGCTGGGGCAGCCCCAGCATTTT. The encoded protein is CASTGGLGQPQHF.

The rearrangement joins TRBV3-1 to TRBJ1-1; perhaps TRBD1 as D (5 bases). The V end was cut by 4 bases, the J end by 1 base, with 10 bases between. Germline CDR1 reads LGHDT; CDR2 reads YNNKEL (reference sequence). This CDR3 has 14 residues. The CDR3 reads CASSPTDSNTEAFF. CDR3 DNA sequence: TGTGCCAGCAGCCCGACAGACTCGAACACTGAAGCTTTCTTT.

This clonotype was found once. This sequence joins TRBV12-3 or TRBV12-4 and TRBJ2-5, with D hard to call. The V end lost 7 bases, the J end lost 5 bases, and 20 bases lay between the germline ends. This CDR3 is built from 15 residues. CDR3 protein: CASTPSPTRAETQYF. The CDR3 region has the DNA TGTGCCAGCACTCCATCCCCGACCCGGGCGGAGACCCAGTACTTC.

V gene TRBV7-2 combines with J gene TRBJ2-1; perhaps D is TRBD1 or TRBD2 (5 bases each). The CDR3 covers 13 residues. Germline CDR1 SGHTA, CDR2 FQGNSA. The V and J ends lost 4 bases and 9 bases respectively, with 13 bases between them. The CDR3 is CASSSGRGAEQFF. DNA of the CDR3: TGTGCCAGCAGCTCTGGAAGAGGGGCTGAGCAGTTCTTC.

This chain connects TRBV20-1 to TRBJ2-3; the D gene is possibly TRBD2 (5 bases). Deletions cut 3 bases from V and 3 bases from J, with 16 bases between. The CDR3 extends over 15 amino acids. Germline CDR1 reads DFQATT; CDR2 reads SNEGSKA (reference sequence). CDR3 in amino acids: CSASGPVGGTDTQYF. The CDR3 region has the DNA TGCAGTGCTAGTGGGCCCGTGGGCGGGACAGATACGCAGTATTTT.

The chain joins TRBV20-1 to TRBJ1-1, with D perhaps matching TRBD1 (5 bases). The germline gives CDR1 DFQATT, CDR2 SNEGSKA (reference sequence). The V gene lost 6 bases and the J gene lost 4 bases, with 15 bases spanning the gap. This CDR3 has 13 amino acids. The CDR3 sequence: CSAGLGLGTEAFF. The CDR3, as DNA: TGCAGTGCCGGGTTGGGGCTGGGCACTGAAGCTTTCTTT.

The chain combines TRBV15 with TRBJ1-6; TRBD1 matches 7 bases. This CDR3 has 16 amino acids. Germline CDR1 LNHNV, CDR2 YYDKDF (reference sequence). V was clipped by 6 bases and J by 3 bases; unmatched bases: 8. In DNA, the CDR3 is TGTGCCACCAGGGCGACAGGGATAGGCTATAATTCACCCCTCCACTTT. This sequence encodes CATRATGIGYNSPLHF.

The chain is built from TRBV3-1 and TRBJ2-3; TRBD2 matches 7 bases. This CDR3 spans 12 amino acids. Germline CDR1 LGHDT, CDR2 YNNKEL (reference sequence). Losses at the gene ends were 5 bases for V and 12 bases for J; bases not matched to a gene: 8. CDR3 loop: CASSFRRELQYF. Here the CDR3 DNA reads TGTGCCAGCAGCTTCAGGCGGGAGTTACAGTATTTT.

CDR3 in amino acids: CASSYTGVNGYTF. In nucleotides, the CDR3 is TGTGCCAGCAGTTATACAGGGGTTAATGGCTACACCTTC. The V and J genes are TRBV6-5 and TRBJ1-2; 7 nucleotides match TRBD1. Trimming cost V 3 bases and J 6 bases; bases outside gene matches: 4. The CDR3 has 13 amino acids. Germline CDR1 and CDR2: MNHEY and SVGAGI.

This chain connects TRBV24-1 to TRBJ2-3; 7 bases align to TRBD2. The germline CDR1 and CDR2 sequences are KGHDR and SFDVKD. The length of the CDR3 is 15 residues. The junction had 6 bases not matched to a gene; V was cut back by 3 bases and J by 4 bases. CDR3: CATSDMARGADTQYF. The CDR3 DNA follows: TGTGCCACCAGTGATATGGCCCGGGGGGCAGATACGCAGTATTTT.

The CDR3 DNA reads as TGCAGTGCTGGACGGGGGGGCGGGTTGTCGGGCACAGATACGCAGTATTTT. Its protein product is CSAGRGGGLSGTDTQYF. The chain couples TRBV20-1 to TRBJ2-3; 8 positions agree with TRBD2. Germline V gene lookup returns CDR1 DFQATT and CDR2 SNEGSKA (reference sequence). V shed 5 bases and J 1 base; nucleotides not matched to a gene: 14. The CDR3 sequence is 17 residues long.

The chain recombines TRBV27 with TRBJ1-4, with D unclear. Germline-derived CDR1 and CDR2 are MNHEY and SMNVEV (reference sequence). Trimming cost V 2 bases and J 3 bases, with 10 bases left between them. CDR3 length: 15 amino acids. CDR3 nucleotide sequence: TGTGCCAGCAGTTTAATGGCGGCGGCTAATGAAAAACTGTTTTTT. Translation gives CASSLMAAANEKLFF.

V and J are TRBV19 and TRBJ1-1, with D uncertain. This CDR3 spans 14 amino acids. Trimming removed 5 bases from V and 0 bases from J, with 10 bases in between. Germline V CDR1 and CDR2: LNHDA, SQIVND (reference sequence). The CDR3 reads CASSHGPMNTEAFF. CDR3 sequence (DNA): TGTGCCAGTAGTCATGGGCCCATGAACACTGAAGCTTTCTTT.

This chain uses TRBV6-1 with TRBJ2-3; 7 nucleotides align to TRBD1. Trimming at V came to 3 bases and at J to 4 bases, leaving 1 base not matched to a gene. This CDR3 has 13 amino acids. The V gene's germline CDR1 is MNHNS and CDR2 SASEGT. The chain's CDR3 is CASSEGTADTQYF. The CDR3 DNA follows: TGTGCCAGCAGTGAGGGGACAGCAGATACGCAGTATTTT.

The chain joins TRBV10-3 to TRBJ1-5, with TRBD1 as a possible D gene (6 bases). Trimming took 2 bases from V and 2 from J, leaving 16 bases between them. Germline CDR1 and CDR2: ENHRY and SYGVKD. This CDR3 has 17 amino acids. CDR3 in DNA: TGTGCCATCAGTGAGGGTGGTGGGGGCATGGGCAATCAGCCCCAGCATTTT. Translating it yields CAISEGGGGMGNQPQHF.

In this sample, this clonotype turned up once. The CDR3: CASSYKRKPNYGYTF. CDR3 DNA sequence: TGTGCCAGCAGTTACAAGAGGAAACCTAACTATGGCTACACCTTC. This rearrangement joins TRBV6-2 or TRBV6-3 to TRBJ1-2; D remains unclear. The CDR3 is 15 residues long. Germline V gene sequence: CDR1 MNHEY, CDR2 SVGEGT. Trimming pared 2 bases from V and 0 bases from J, leaving 10 bases between.

The chain recombines TRBV5-1 with TRBJ2-7; D not resolved. Germline lookup yields CDR1 SGHRS and CDR2 YFSETQ. The CDR3 runs 15 residues. Trimming left V 4 bases short and J 2 bases short, with 16 bases between. Written as DNA, the CDR3 is TGCGCCAGCAGCCGGCAGTTTAGTCAAACCTACGAGCAGTACTTC. This encodes CASSRQFSQTYEQYF.

The J gene is TRBJ1-1, the V gene TRBV3-1; D not certain. The V gene's germline CDR1 is LGHDT and CDR2 YNNKEL (reference sequence). V lost 4 bases to trimming and J lost 1 base, with 10 bases between them. This CDR3 has 14 residues. The CDR3: CASSPHGENTEAFF. The CDR3 DNA reads as TGTGCCAGCAGCCCCCACGGGGAGAACACTGAAGCTTTCTTT.